The entry below gives a single T cell receptor (beta chain) sequence along with its context. A single count supports this clone. Its binding antigen is unknown. Base-call qualities are not available, and no considerably larger clone is one nucleotide away. The CDR3 regions of human TCRbeta chains were analyzed by immunosequencing. Processing in the source paper ran as follows. TCRs in the repertoires were matched against a reference library of SARS-CoV-2-specific TCRs that had been generated with the MIRA antigen-specificity platform. Breadth meant the fraction of unique TCRs that were SARS-CoV-2-associated, whereas depth meant the fraction of total T cells that were SARS-CoV-2-associated. Each spike-specific TCR was assigned to its reactive spike region and to a CD4 or CD8 class using the MIRA data. Log10-transformed breadth and depth values were compared by one-way ANOVA with Sidak's multiple comparisons tests. Here the immuneACCESS table is served through TCRdb, limited to in-frame sequences with V and J called. Missing clones are a known gap in these copies; in checked studies unresolved V genes cover under half, and the rest lacks a known reason. From that table come the V and J calls and clone size; the DNA was used to work out D and trimming. Here the sample has some 100,000 clones; 87% occur a single time. About a tenth of the sample goes to the ten largest clones.

The intended sense of this specimen's time point label: about 28 days (+/-7) after the second vaccine dose. Because spike-specific TCR depth and breadth did not differ between the two schedules, AZD1222 recipients who got a second dose at roughly 4 weeks were pooled with those who got a second dose at roughly 12 weeks. Vaccinee samples were obtained from the UK trials COV001 and COV002, which included a single-blind randomized controlled phase 2/3 trial of AZD1222 (ChAdOx1 nCoV-19) in healthy adults. For TCRbeta chain sequencing, PBMC samples from trial participants were taken at day 0 and at day 28 after the second dose. The CDR3 covers 13 residues, taking in both the cysteine and the phenylalanine. Only the CDR3 portion is preserved as DNA: 39 bases, with reading frame beginning at the first base. Sequences LNHDA (CDR1) and SQIVND (CDR2) are obtained from the germline V gene (reference sequence). Cut back by 7 bases and 7 bases, the V and J ends lie 13 bases apart.

The sample comes from a study of T cell responses to AZD1222 COVID-19 vaccine (dated by TCRdb to the early 2020s). With regard to the full study: TCR sequencing covered more than 230 trial participants: nearly 210 given two doses of AZD1222 and some 25 given two doses of MenACWY control vaccine. Trial participants were enrolled by age into subgroups of 18-55, 56-69 and 70-plus years, and around 150, 28 and 57 TCR-sequenced participants, respectively, were included in these subgroups. The paper as a whole reports these results and caveats: Conclusions about previously exposed vaccinees were limited because only six AZD1222 recipients were SARS-CoV-2 seropositive at baseline. In the small 56-69-year group, the increase in depth fell short of significance, most likely because of low power. Because no samples from the day 14 peak response were available, repertoires could be characterized only after the peak T cell response. Nearly half of unique spike-specific TCRs reportedly recognized epitopes outside regions mutated in the B.1.351 and B.1.1.7 variants. Vaccine-associated CD4 TCRs spanned the whole spike protein, with dominant responses in regions 160-218 and 743-854. After two AZD1222 doses, spike-specific TCR breadth and depth were significantly higher than at day 0 and than in MenACWY recipients. Participants were mostly white British, with more females than males. The authors suggested clonal diversity may have been underestimated.

The V and J segments used are TRBV19 and TRBJ2-2; the D element could tentatively be TRBD1 or TRBD2, as 5 bases agree for each. The specimen was peripheral blood, collected 28 days after the second AZD1222 dose. This TCR derives from an adult who received the AZD1222 COVID-19 vaccine. The sequence in DNA is TGTGCCAGTAACTGGGGGAGTGGCGGGGAGCTGTTTTTT. Its protein product is CASNWGSGGELFF.